A single sample gave rise to the 16 T cell receptor beta chains below, sequenced in a study of CD8+CD57+ T cells in acquired aplastic anemia. The template for TCR beta VDJ and CDR3 sequence profiling was genomic DNA. TCRdb re-derived calls from the reads in MiXCR, one entry per CDR3 protein. The sample comprises around 200,000 distinct CDR3 sequences, over 60% of which are singletons, and roughly 29% rests with the top ten. The material sequenced was sorted CD4+, CD8+, or CD8+CD57+ T cells (not recorded which) from PBMCs. The receptors come from a human donor in good health.

This clonotype was observed a handful of times. The CDR3 region is CSVESGPIYEQYF. DNA of the CDR3: TGCAGCGTTGAAAGCGGACCTATATACGAGCAGTACTTC. This chain links TRBV29-1 with TRBJ2-7; possible D gene TRBD2, 5 bases. V gave up 2 bases and J gave up 4 bases, with 12 bases separating them. The CDR3 has 13 residues. In germline, CDR1 is SQVTM, CDR2 ANQGSEA.

This CDR3 is CASFTGANTEAFF. CDR3 DNA: TGTGCCAGCTTCACAGGGGCGAACACTGAAGCTTTCTTT. The genes are TRBV6-1 and TRBJ1-1; the match to TRBD1 covers 7 bases. Unmatched junction bases numbered 4, after V lost 8 bases and J lost 1 base. The germline V gene encodes CDR1 MNHNS and CDR2 SASEGT. There are 13 residues in the CDR3.

Of note for this clonotype: The CDR3 does not close with the conserved phenylalanine or tryptophan, likely indicating a read error. The chain joins TRBV7-9 to TRBJ2-7, with D perhaps assigned TRBD1 or TRBD2 (5 bases each). Germline-derived CDR1 and CDR2 are SEHNR and FQNEAQ (reference sequence). V was shortened by 5 bases and J by 0 bases, with 14 bases between the two germline ends. The CDR3 is 15 residues long. Written as DNA, the CDR3 is TGTGCCAGCAGCCCCGGGACCTCGAGCTCCTACGAGCAGTACTCC. It translates to CASSPGTSSSYEQYS.

In the case of this clonotype: A much bigger clone sits one base away, suggesting this may be a read error. The chain links TRBV6-4 to TRBJ1-1, with a tentative D call TRBD1 (5 bases). The CDR3 runs 15 residues. The germline V gene has CDR1 MRHNA and CDR2 SNTAGT. Trimming took 2 bases from V and 4 from J, leaving 14 bases between them. CDR3 protein: CASSDRGPHSTEAFF. DNA for the CDR3: TGTGCCAGCAGTGACAGGGGCCCTCACAGCACTGAAGCTTTCTTT.

This clonotype was seen only a few times. The chain carries TRBV28 and TRBJ2-5; 10 bases align to TRBD2. Germline lookup yields CDR1 MDHEN and CDR2 SYDVKM. Trimming took 7 bases from V and 5 from J; bases not matched to a gene: 10. CDR3 length: 15 amino acids. The CDR3 DNA is TGTGCCAGCACCCTGACTAGCGGGTATTCGGAGACCCAGTACTTC. It is translated as CASTLTSGYSETQYF.

This clonotype was counted a few times. The CDR3 DNA reads TGTGCCAGCAGTTACACCCTACACAGGGAAACCAAAAACATTCAGTACTTC. Translated, it gives CASSYTLHRETKNIQYF. The rearrangement joins TRBV6-2 or TRBV6-3 to TRBJ2-4, with D possibly TRBD1 on 6 matching bases. The germline V and J ends were trimmed by 2 bases and 2 bases, with 16 bases remaining between them. There are 17 residues in the CDR3. Germline loops: CDR1 MNHEY, CDR2 SVGEGT.

Many counts were recorded for this clonotype. The rearrangement joins TRBV25-1 to TRBJ1-3; D may be TRBD1 (5 bases). Germline V gene data show CDR1 as MGHDK and CDR2 as SYGVNS. Deletions cut 2 bases from V and 3 bases from J, with 8 bases between. The length of the CDR3 is 14 residues. This chain's CDR3 is CASSERGFGNTIYF. CDR3 DNA: TGTGCCAGCAGTGAAAGGGGATTTGGAAACACCATATATTTT.

This clonotype showed up many times. The genes are TRBV7-6 and TRBJ1-4; D might be TRBD1 (6 bases). Trimming removed 3 bases from V and 10 bases from J, with 15 bases in between. This CDR3 spans 14 amino acids. Germline assignment: CDR1 SGHVS and CDR2 FNYEAQ. The CDR3 coding sequence is TGTGCCAGCAGCTTCCTAGGGGAGGGGGGAAAACTGTTTTTT. It codes for CASSFLGEGGKLFF.

The chain uses TRBV5-1 and TRBJ2-5; D might be TRBD1 (6 bases). The germline V gene has CDR1 SGHRS and CDR2 YFSETQ. Trimming took off 5 bases at V and 4 bases at J, with 18 bases between the two ends. The CDR3 is 15 residues long. The CDR3 sequence is CASSSGQPVRETQYF. CDR3 sequence (DNA): TGCGCCAGCAGTTCCGGACAGCCCGTGAGAGAGACCCAGTACTTC.

This clonotype occurred a few times. The chain couples TRBV5-8 to TRBJ2-5; 8 positions agree with TRBD1. V shed 4 bases and J 5 bases; nucleotides not matched to a gene: 7. Germline V gives CDR1 SGHTS, CDR2 YDEGEE. The CDR3 covers 14 residues. The CDR3 coding sequence is TGTGCCAGCAGCCTACAGACAGGGGTGGAGACCCAGTACTTC. Translated: CASSLQTGVETQYF. Drawing the rest from reference TRBV5-8 and TRBJ2-5, the complete variable domain is EAGVTQSPTHLIKTRGQQATLRCSPISGHTSVYWYQQALGLGLQFLLWYDEGEERNRGNFPPRFSGRQFPNYSSELNVNALELEDSALYLCASSLQTGVETQYFGPGTRLLVL.

This clonotype has ten or more counts. This rearrangement joins TRBV19 to TRBJ2-2, with D possibly TRBD2 on 5 matching bases. The V and J ends lost 10 bases and 3 bases respectively, with 12 bases between them. The CDR3 has 13 residues. Germline CDR1 reads LNHDA; CDR2 reads SQIVND (reference sequence). The CDR3 DNA is TGTGCCACCATCCCGGGGTACACCGGGGAGCTGTTTTTT. Translated, it gives CATIPGYTGELFF.

The chain uses TRBV7-9 and TRBJ2-5; 7 nucleotides align to TRBD1. Trimming at V came to 4 bases and at J to 4 bases, leaving 12 bases not matched to a gene. The CDR3 loop spans 16 amino acids. CDR1 and CDR2 from the germline V gene are SEHNR and FQNEAQ (reference sequence). The CDR3 sequence is CASSSTDRAIGETQYF. DNA for the CDR3: TGTGCCAGCAGCTCAACCGACAGGGCTATTGGAGAGACCCAGTACTTC.

This clonotype occurred many times. The chain couples TRBV29-1 to TRBJ2-1; the match to TRBD2 covers 11 bases. CDR3 size: 16 residues. Per the germline V gene, CDR1 is SQVTM and CDR2 is ANQGSEA. The V gene end was trimmed by 6 bases and the J gene end by 4 bases; junction bases not matched to a gene: 11. The CDR3 protein is CSVDGTSGGEYNEQFF. Written as DNA, the CDR3 is TGCAGCGTCGATGGGACTAGCGGAGGGGAATACAATGAGCAGTTCTTC.

This clonotype was recorded at least ten times. CDR3 residues: CASSLLAYPNSPLHF. CDR3 coding DNA: TGTGCCAGCAGCTTGCTGGCATACCCCAATTCACCCCTCCACTTT. V is TRBV7-9 and J is TRBJ1-6; D not resolved. This CDR3 comprises 15 residues. The germline V gene has CDR1 SEHNR and CDR2 FQNEAQ (reference sequence). V lost 3 bases, J lost 7 bases, and 13 bases lay in between.

This clonotype was counted at least ten times. This chain uses TRBV9 with TRBJ2-3, with 8 bases lining up with TRBD1. CDR1 is SGDLS, CDR2 YYNGEE, per germline. The trim removed 3 bases at V and 4 bases at J, leaving 1 base unmatched. The CDR3 length is 13 residues. The DNA for the CDR3 is TGTGCCAGCAGCGGACAGGGGTCAGATACGCAGTATTTT. It translates to CASSGQGSDTQYF.

The DNA for the CDR3 is TGTGCCACCAGCAGAGACAGGAACTCCTACGAGCAGTACTTC. This translates into CATSRDRNSYEQYF. The genes are TRBV15 and TRBJ2-7, with no clear D. This CDR3 is 14 amino acids long. V was pared by 0 bases and J by 0 bases, with 6 bases between. Per the germline V gene, CDR1 is LNHNV and CDR2 is YYDKDF (reference sequence).